The 30 T cell receptor beta chains reported below all come from one sample, sequenced in a study of cytotoxic CD8 clonotypes in ibrutinib-treated CLL. Sequenced by immunoSEQ multiplex PCR; TCRdb stores in-frame clones only, minus some. Of about 300,000 clones in the sample, 60% to 80% were seen once. The source was PBMCs, collected at disease progression, from a patient treated with ibrutinib. These receptors all stem from a human donor with chronic lymphocytic leukemia.

CDR3 coding DNA: TGTGCCAGCAGCGTAGAGGCCCATGGTTCCTACGAGCAGTACTTC. Its translation: CASSVEAHGSYEQYF. This chain connects TRBV9 to TRBJ2-7, with no clear D. CDR3 length: 15 residues. Trimming removed 0 bases at V and 1 base at J, with 11 bases between. Germline loops: CDR1 SGDLS, CDR2 YYNGEE.

The genes are TRBV19 and TRBJ2-3, with D uncertain. The CDR3 has 14 amino acids. Germline V CDR1 and CDR2: LNHDA, SQIVND (reference sequence). V lost 9 bases to trimming and J lost 0 bases, with 13 bases between them. CDR3 residues: CASSHGASTDTQYF. CDR3 bases: TGTGCCAGCTCTCACGGAGCTAGCACAGATACGCAGTATTTT.

This clone was observed once. The rearrangement links TRBV18 to TRBJ2-7, with 11 bases identical to TRBD1. The CDR3 is 16 amino acids. The trim removed 2 bases at V and 3 bases at J, leaving 6 bases unmatched. Germline CDR1 KGHSH, CDR2 LQKENI. In DNA, the CDR3 is TGTGCCAGCTCACCAGTCGGGACAGGGGGGAACTACGAGCAGTACTTC. Translation gives CASSPVGTGGNYEQYF.

V gene TRBV11-3 combines with J gene TRBJ2-3; D possibly uses TRBD1 or TRBD2 (5 bases each). CDR3 length: 16 amino acids. The germline V gene has CDR1 SGHNT and CDR2 YENEEA. The V end was cut by 5 bases, the J end by 4 bases, with 19 bases between. As DNA, the CDR3 is TGTGCCAGCAGCAGAGGGGTTTGGCAGGGTCCAGATACGCAGTATTTT. It yields the protein CASSRGVWQGPDTQYF.

The DNA of the CDR3 is TGTGCCACCGCATACAGCGGGGGTAGGACAGATACGCAGTATTTT. This gives the protein CATAYSGGRTDTQYF. The chain carries TRBV15 and TRBJ2-3, with 8 bases fitting TRBD2. V dropped 8 bases and J dropped 3; count of bases not matched to a gene: 10. The germline V gene encodes CDR1 LNHNV and CDR2 YYDKDF (reference sequence). The CDR3 runs 15 residues.

The chain links TRBV15 to TRBJ1-5; 9 positions match TRBD1. In germline, CDR1 is LNHNV, CDR2 YYDKDF (reference sequence). The CDR3 runs to 17 residues. The J segment lost 3 bases and the V segment lost 4 bases, leaving 10 bases of the junction unmatched. CDR3: CATSNNRGRLNNQPQHF. In nucleotides, the CDR3 is TGTGCCACCAGCAACAACAGGGGGCGATTGAACAATCAGCCCCAGCATTTT.

This clone was recorded once. This chain links TRBV4-1 with TRBJ2-3; D is possibly TRBD2 (6 bases). Germline values: CDR1 MGHRA, CDR2 YSYEKL. Deletions cut 4 bases from V and 2 bases from J, with 13 bases between. The CDR3 loop spans 15 amino acids. CDR3 region: CASSRVAVVTDTQYF. CDR3 bases: TGCGCCAGCAGCCGCGTAGCGGTTGTCACAGATACGCAGTATTTT.

J is TRBJ2-1 and V is TRBV7-9, with unresolved D. The CDR3 runs to 13 residues. CDR1 and CDR2 from the germline V gene are SEHNR and FQNEAQ (reference sequence). V gave up 4 bases and J gave up 5 bases, with 9 bases separating them. The DNA of the CDR3 is TGTGCCAGCAGCTCACCCCCACACAATGAGCAGTTCTTC. Protein product: CASSSPPHNEQFF.

The J gene is TRBJ1-5, the V gene TRBV6-6; 8 nucleotides match TRBD1. Per the germline V gene, CDR1 is MNHNY and CDR2 is SVGAGI (reference sequence). This CDR3 spans 15 amino acids. V trimming: 2 bases; J trimming: 2 bases; junction bases outside the gene matches: 2. The CDR3: CASSYLQGGNQPQHF. CDR3 DNA: TGTGCCAGCAGTTACCTACAGGGGGGCAATCAGCCCCAGCATTTT.

This chain connects TRBV18 to TRBJ2-5, with 7 bases matching TRBD1. Germline CDR1 is KGHSH and CDR2 is LQKENI. This CDR3 comprises 18 residues. The V gene end was trimmed by 5 bases and the J gene end by 2 bases; junction bases not matched to a gene: 17. In DNA form, the CDR3 reads TGTGCCAGCTCAGCTACAGGGGTGCGAGGAACTAATCAAGAGACCCAGTACTTC. Residues: CASSATGVRGTNQETQYF.

The chain employs TRBV19 and TRBJ2-5, with a tentative D call TRBD2 (5 bases). The CDR3 loop spans 14 amino acids. Per the germline V gene, CDR1 is LNHDA and CDR2 is SQIVND (reference sequence). V shed 2 bases and J shed 4 bases, with 11 bases lying between them. Here the CDR3 reads CASSISGFRETQYF. As DNA, the CDR3 is TGTGCCAGTAGTATATCGGGGTTTCGAGAGACCCAGTACTTC. Full variable domain (outside the CDR3, taken from reference TRBV19 and TRBJ2-5): DGGITQSPKYLFRKEGQNVTLSCEQNLNHDAMYWYRQDPGQGLRLIYYSQIVNDFQKGDIAEGYSVSREKKESFPLTVTSAQKNPTAFYLCASSISGFRETQYFGPGTRLLVL.

DNA of the CDR3: TGCGCCAGCAGTGAGACAGTACCCCTCGGGTCACCCTACGAGCAGTACTTC. It encodes CASSETVPLGSPYEQYF. The chain has TRBV10-2 and TRBJ2-7, with unresolved D. V gave up 2 bases and J gave up 2 bases, with 19 bases separating them. The CDR3 consists of 17 residues. Germline V gene lookup returns CDR1 WSHSY and CDR2 SAAADI.

In its sample, this clone was seen a few times. V and J are TRBV27 and TRBJ1-5; D remains unclear. CDR1 is MNHEY and CDR2 is SMNVEV in the germline V gene (reference sequence). Trimming took 5 bases from V and 0 from J, leaving 5 bases between them. The CDR3 spans 13 residues. The CDR3: CASSPYSNQPQHF. In DNA, the CDR3 is TGTGCCAGCAGTCCCTATAGCAATCAGCCCCAGCATTTT.

V and J are TRBV9 and TRBJ2-1, with a possible D match to TRBD1 (5 bases). The CDR3 runs 14 residues. The V gene's germline CDR1 is SGDLS and CDR2 YYNGEE. Trimming pared 0 bases from V and 5 bases from J, leaving 9 bases between. The CDR3 DNA reads as TGTGCCAGCAGCGTAGCACAGGCCCACAATGAGCAGTTCTTC. The encoded protein is CASSVAQAHNEQFF. Supplemented by reference TRBV9 and TRBJ2-1, the full variable domain reads DSGVTQTPKHLITATGQRVTLRCSPRSGDLSVYWYQQSLDQGLQFLIQYYNGEERAKGNILERFSAQQFPDLHSELNLSSLELGDSALYFCASSVAQAHNEQFFGPGTRLTVL.

This chain joins TRBV28 and TRBJ2-7, with TRBD1 identical over 7 bases. This CDR3 region has 14 residues. Germline values: CDR1 MDHEN, CDR2 SYDVKM. Germline trimming cut 5 bases from V and 12 bases from J; bases unmatched to any gene: 16. The CDR3 DNA sequence: TGTGCCAGCAGTACTCCCGGGACAGACCCTACCGGGTACTTC. The encoded protein is CASSTPGTDPTGYF.

The V call is TRBV11-2, the J call TRBJ2-7, with a weak D call TRBD1 (6 bases). Germline values: CDR1 SGHAT, CDR2 FQNNGV. Deletions cut 0 bases from V and 3 bases from J, with 12 bases between. This CDR3 spans 15 amino acids. In DNA, the CDR3 is TGTGCCAGCAGCTTAGATCTTGGACAGAGCTACGAGCAGTACTTC. This encodes CASSLDLGQSYEQYF.

J is TRBJ2-3 and V is TRBV11-2; 9 nucleotides match TRBD2. Germline V gene lookup returns CDR1 SGHAT and CDR2 FQNNGV. V shed 4 bases and J 4 bases; nucleotides not matched to a gene: 3. CDR3 length: 14 residues. This CDR3 is CASSWTSAPDTQYF. The DNA for the CDR3 is TGTGCCAGCAGCTGGACTAGCGCCCCAGATACGCAGTATTTT.

The V call is TRBV4-1, the J call TRBJ2-7; D remains unclear. Germline CDR1 reads MGHRA; CDR2 reads YSYEKL. The CDR3 is 12 residues long. V was cut by 3 bases and J by 1 base, with 4 bases left in between. The CDR3, as DNA: TGCGCCAGCAGCCAGCCGTCCTACGAGCAGTACTTC. It encodes CASSQPSYEQYF.

The rearrangement uses TRBV4-2 and TRBJ2-5; TRBD2 might be the D (6 bases). Germline V lookup: CDR1 LGHNA, CDR2 YNFKEQ. V lost 4 bases, J lost 5 bases, and 14 bases lay in between. The CDR3 is made up of 14 amino acids. This CDR3 reads CASSPSTSFETQYF. The CDR3 DNA is TGTGCCAGCAGCCCCTCAACTAGCTTTGAGACCCAGTACTTC.

The rearrangement uses TRBV27 and TRBJ2-1; 8 nucleotides match TRBD2. Losses at the gene ends were 5 bases for V and 4 bases for J; bases not matched to a gene: 10. Germline V gene data show CDR1 as MNHEY and CDR2 as SMNVEV (reference sequence). This CDR3 spans 16 amino acids. The CDR3 DNA reads TGTGCCAGCAGTCCCGTCCTGGCGGGAGGATACAATGAGCAGTTCTTC. It codes for CASSPVLAGGYNEQFF.

The chain uses TRBV7-7 and TRBJ1-2; the D is unclear. Trimming took off 5 bases at V and 0 bases at J, with 16 bases between the two ends. The CDR3 contains 16 residues. The germline V gene has CDR1 SSHAT and CDR2 FNYEAQ (reference sequence). This CDR3 reads CASSPDRGKANYGYTF. CDR3 nucleotide sequence: TGTGCCAGCAGCCCGGACCGAGGGAAAGCTAACTATGGCTACACCTTC.

The rearrangement uses TRBV15 and TRBJ2-2; 12 bases are a match to TRBD2. Germline assignment: CDR1 LNHNV and CDR2 YYDKDF (reference sequence). The V gene end was trimmed by 0 bases and the J gene end by 6 bases; junction bases not matched to a gene: 11. The CDR3 consists of 19 residues. Here the CDR3 DNA reads TGTGCCACCAGCAGAGATAGGACTAGCGGGGCTCTTAGGGCCGGGGAGCTGTTTTTT. Amino acids: CATSRDRTSGALRAGELFF.

The V gene is TRBV4-2, the J gene TRBJ2-7; maybe TRBD1 (5 bases). The CDR3 contains 15 residues. CDR1 and CDR2 from the germline V gene are LGHNA and YNFKEQ. V was shortened by 0 bases and J by 0 bases, with 9 bases between the two germline ends. DNA of the CDR3: TGTGCCAGCAGCCAAGAAGAAACAGGCTCCTACGAGCAGTACTTC. Translating it yields CASSQEETGSYEQYF.

The rearrangement uses TRBV7-9 and TRBJ1-2, with D possibly being TRBD1 (5 bases). From germline, CDR1 is SEHNR and CDR2 FQNEAQ (reference sequence). V dropped 1 base and J dropped 2 bases, with 11 bases sitting between them. The CDR3 sequence is 15 residues long. CDR3 in amino acids: CASSLDLGENYGYTF. CDR3 nucleotide sequence: TGTGCCAGCAGCTTAGATTTGGGGGAGAACTATGGCTACACCTTC.

V gene TRBV5-6 combines with J gene TRBJ2-7, with a tentative D call TRBD1 (6 bases). The CDR3 length is 15 residues. V lost 6 bases to trimming and J lost 6 bases, with 22 bases between them. Looked up from germline, CDR1 is SGHDT and CDR2 is YYEEEE. The CDR3 nucleotides are TGTGCCAGCACCACTTTAGCCCAGGGGCTGGGCGAGCAGTACTTC. As protein: CASTTLAQGLGEQYF.

CDR3 protein: CASSLGRPGGASVFYEQYF. The CDR3 nucleotides are TGCGCCAGCAGCTTGGGAAGGCCAGGGGGCGCGTCGGTGTTCTACGAGCAGTACTTC. The V call is TRBV5-1, the J call TRBJ2-7, with 8 positions matching TRBD1. CDR3 length: 19 residues. Losses at the gene ends were 0 bases for V and 3 bases for J; bases not matched to a gene: 17. Looked up from germline, CDR1 is SGHRS and CDR2 is YFSETQ. Complete variable domain (other parts from reference TRBV5-1 and TRBJ2-7): KAGVTQTPRYLIKTRGQQVTLSCSPISGHRSVSWYQQTPGQGLQFLFEYFSETQRNKGNFPGRFSGRQFSNSRSEMNVSTLELGDSALYLCASSLGRPGGASVFYEQYFGPGTRLTVT.

This chain uses TRBV5-1 with TRBJ2-2; unclear D gene. Between the trimmed V and J ends, which lost 10 bases and 0 bases, there was a span of 16 bases. Germline assignment: CDR1 SGHRS and CDR2 YFSETQ. The CDR3 contains 15 residues. The CDR3 sequence is CAGSDGRPNTGELFF. The CDR3 region has the DNA TGCGCCGGATCCGACGGGCGTCCGAACACCGGGGAGCTGTTTTTT.

The CDR3 DNA reads TGTGCCAGCAGTGAAAGCGGGACAGGTTGGGCTAACTATGGCTACACCTTC. Residues: CASSESGTGWANYGYTF. The J gene is TRBJ1-2, the V gene TRBV6-1; 8 bases are shared with TRBD1. Looked up from germline, CDR1 is MNHNS and CDR2 is SASEGT. Losses at the gene ends were 2 bases for V and 0 bases for J; bases not matched to a gene: 8. This CDR3 has 17 amino acids.

The chain employs TRBV13 and TRBJ2-2; tentatively, D is TRBD1 or TRBD2 (6 bases each). Germline assignment: CDR1 PRHDT and CDR2 FYEKMQ (reference sequence). The CDR3 sequence is 15 residues long. The ends were cut back, 5 bases at V and 4 bases at J, with 14 bases in the middle. In nucleotides, the CDR3 is TGTGCCAGCAGCCTGGTAGGGGGGATCACCGGGGAGCTGTTTTTT. Translation: CASSLVGGITGELFF. The variable domain in full, with the rest retrieved from reference TRBV13 and TRBJ2-2, is AAGVIQSPRHLIKEKRETATLKCYPIPRHDTVYWYQQGPGQDPQFLISFYEKMQSDKGSIPDRFSAQQFSDYHSELNMSSLELGDSALYFCASSLVGGITGELFFGEGSRLTVL.

The CDR3 here is CASSLSGVYSNQPQHF. CDR3 nucleotides: TGTGCCAGCAGCTTAAGTGGGGTCTATAGCAATCAGCCCCAGCATTTT. The chain is built from TRBV7-8 and TRBJ1-5; D is uncertain. The CDR3 is made up of 16 amino acids. The V gene's germline CDR1 is SGHVS and CDR2 FQNEAQ. With 2 bases removed from V and 0 bases from J, the gap between germline ends came to 11 bases.